This record concerns one T cell receptor (beta chain) sequence. Its antigen is as yet unknown. Germline V gene sequence: CDR1 SGHVS, CDR2 FNYEAQ. The CDR3 spans 16 residues. V was clipped by 5 bases and J by 1 base; unmatched bases: 7. The data originate from a study of cytomegalovirus exposure and HLA in healthy donors. In the PCR, 60 Vbeta and 13 Jbeta primers were used. The assay was immunoSEQ multiplex PCR, and TCRdb's table has in-frame clones only and misses some. The table includes around 190,000 clones, 70% to 90% detected once. Study observations and caveats: About 87% or about 30% of the time was how often most TCR beta V segments were productive, according to an earlier analysis. An Asian-associated ancestry cluster reportedly showed fewer N-insertions than the approximately 600-donor mean in a later analysis. Confirmation was obtained in vitro that a few CMV-associated chains are specific for CMV antigens.

The sequenced material came from PBMCs. The sequence derives from a woman aged 45-65 years in good health and CMV-seronegative. The V and J genes are TRBV7-6 and TRBJ2-7; TRBD2 matches 11 bases. CDR3 DNA: TGTGCCAGCAGCCCCTCTAGCGGGAGGCTATCCTACGAGCAGTACTTC. Translation: CASSPSSGRLSYEQYF.